This TCR beta chain was captured in a study of blood T cell repertoires in COVID-19. As for the study in general: The analysed material was cDNA or gDNA that came from T cells, B-cell-depleted T cells, or PBMCs.

The method was immunoSEQ multiplex PCR; TCRdb's version includes in-frame clones alone and lacks a portion of them. This table has around 430,000 clones, around nine tenths appearing once. The recovered donors of Cohort 3 showed two negative PCRs, clearance, or symptom resolution. V shed 5 bases and J shed 5 bases, with 24 bases lying between them. The CDR3 extends over 18 amino acids. CDR1 SNHLY and CDR2 FYNNEI come from the germline V gene. The sample consisted of PBMCs or T cells enriched from blood (not recorded which). This TCR was sampled from a woman aged 45-59 years who had recovered from COVID-19. The rearrangement joins TRBV2 to TRBJ1-4, with D unresolved. This chain's CDR3 is CASSPSGSSYLLNEKLFF. For the CDR3, the DNA is TGTGCCAGCAGTCCCAGCGGAAGCTCTTATTTGTTAAATGAAAAACTGTTTTTT.